Following are 32 T cell receptor beta chains from one sample sequenced in a study of spatial heterogeneity in lung cancer (dated by TCRdb to between 2018 and 2021). The library was built by means of 5' RACE. The sample was run on a NextSeq 500. TCRdb cleaned the public reads at Q25 with fastp, built clones with MiXCR and kept in-frame beta chains. Every entry covers one CDR3 protein and lists the most common genes and DNA from its rows. The sample has around 15,000 distinct CDR3 sequences on record, 19% of them singletons. Of the sample, less than 7% is held by the ten largest clones. Taken with the paper, the label for time point translates to: blood at routine non-recurrence follow-up after resection. This sample comprised PBMCs, obtained at follow-up. These receptors all stem from a male donor with early-stage non-small cell lung cancer.

In its sample, this clonotype was seen a few times. The chain joins TRBV7-9 to TRBJ2-5; possibly TRBD1 for D (6 bases). Trimming removed 5 bases from V and 2 bases from J, with 12 bases in between. Germline V gene sequence: CDR1 SEHNR, CDR2 FQNEAQ (reference sequence). The CDR3 has 14 residues. The CDR3 region is CASSRLQGQETQYF. In nucleotides, the CDR3 is TGTGCCAGCAGCCGATTACAGGGACAAGAGACCCAGTACTTC.

By share, this clonotype counts as medium-sized (0.01 to 0.1%). The chain couples TRBV5-5 to TRBJ2-5; possible D gene TRBD2, 5 bases. The CDR3 is 14 amino acids. Germline-derived CDR1 and CDR2 are SGHKS and YYEKEE (reference sequence). V lost 2 bases to trimming and J lost 1 base, with 9 bases between them. CDR3 in DNA: TGTGCCAGCAGCTTTTTCGGAGGCCAAGAGACCCAGTACTTC. This translates into CASSFFGGQETQYF.

The rearrangement links TRBV6-1 to TRBJ1-5; TRBD1 matches 7 bases. There are 15 residues in the CDR3. The ends lost 5 bases at V and 1 base at J; junction bases unmatched: 5. Germline V gene lookup returns CDR1 MNHNS and CDR2 SASEGT. CDR3 in DNA: TGTGCCAGCAGTCCAACAGGGGCCAGCAATCAGCCCCAGCATTTT. As protein: CASSPTGASNQPQHF.

In its sample, this clonotype was seen many times. CDR3: CSAKLGTGDEEQYF. As DNA, the CDR3 is TGCAGTGCTAAACTCGGGACAGGGGATGAGGAGCAGTACTTC. The V and J genes are TRBV20-1 and TRBJ2-7; 10 bases line up with TRBD1. With 4 bases clipped from V and 7 bases from J, the junction kept 10 bases outside the gene matches. Germline V CDR1 and CDR2: DFQATT, SNEGSKA (reference sequence). This CDR3 is 14 amino acids long.

The V and J genes are TRBV7-6 and TRBJ1-6; D may be TRBD1 (5 bases). Germline lookup yields CDR1 SGHVS and CDR2 FNYEAQ. V gave up 4 bases and J gave up 3 bases, with 10 bases separating them. The CDR3 extends over 15 amino acids. The CDR3 DNA is TGTGCCAGCAGCTCGGCAGGGCTCTATAATTCACCCCTCCACTTT. Translating gives CASSSAGLYNSPLHF. The variable domain in full, with the rest retrieved from reference TRBV7-6 and TRBJ1-6, is GAGVSQSPRYKVTKRGQDVALRCDPISGHVSLYWYRQALGQGPEFLTYFNYEAQQDKSGLPNDRFSAERPEGSISTLTIQRTEQRDSAMYRCASSSAGLYNSPLHFGNGTRLTVT.

V usage is TRBV6-2 or TRBV6-3 and J usage is TRBJ2-7; D is unclear. This CDR3 is 11 amino acids long. Germline loops: CDR1 MNHEY, CDR2 SVGEGT. V lost 0 bases and J lost 10, with 7 bases in between. CDR3 in amino acids: CASSYSTLQYF. DNA for the CDR3: TGTGCCAGCAGTTACTCGACCCTACAGTACTTC.

The genes are TRBV11-2 and TRBJ2-5, with a weak D call TRBD1 (5 bases). Trimming stripped 5 bases from V and 1 base from J, with 14 bases between. CDR1 and CDR2 from the germline V gene are SGHAT and FQNNGV. The CDR3 contains 15 residues. The CDR3 sequence: CASSPYGQGQETQYF. CDR3 in DNA: TGTGCCAGCAGCCCCTACGGGCAGGGCCAAGAGACCCAGTACTTC.

A word on this clonotype: One junction end does not reproduce the germline sequence, and a read error may be involved. The V and J genes are TRBV27 and TRBJ1-2, with a possible D match to TRBD1 (5 bases). The length of the CDR3 is 13 residues. Germline V gene data show CDR1 as MNHEY and CDR2 as SMNVEV (reference sequence). The DNA for the CDR3 is TGTGCCAGCAGTTCGGGACTTCTATATGACTACACCTTC. It is translated as CASSSGLLYDYTF.

By proportion, this clonotype is medium-sized. J is TRBJ1-5 and V is TRBV2, with a possible D match to TRBD1 (6 bases). Trimming cost V 3 bases and J 9 bases, with 18 bases left between them. The germline V gene has CDR1 SNHLY and CDR2 FYNNEI. The CDR3 totals 15 residues. CDR3 bases: TGTGCCAGCAGTGATGGGCAACAGGGTGATCGGCCCCAGCATTTT. Amino acids: CASSDGQQGDRPQHF.

Relative to its sample, this clonotype is medium-sized. The rearrangement joins TRBV7-9 to TRBJ2-5; D tentatively fits TRBD1 or TRBD2 (6 bases each). This CDR3 contains 14 residues. The germline CDR1 and CDR2 sequences are SEHNR and FQNEAQ (reference sequence). V shed 2 bases and J shed 7 bases, with 14 bases lying between them. CDR3 sequence reads: CASSLTGTGRTQYF. The CDR3 DNA follows: TGTGCCAGCAGCTTAACAGGGACTGGGAGGACCCAGTACTTC.

The chain recombines TRBV30 with TRBJ1-1; 7 bases map to TRBD1. This CDR3 has 11 amino acids. Germline trimming cut 4 bases from V and 4 bases from J; bases unmatched to any gene: 0. In germline, CDR1 is GTSNPN, CDR2 SVGIG (reference sequence). CDR3: CAWNRGTEAFF. DNA for the CDR3: TGTGCCTGGAACAGGGGCACTGAAGCTTTCTTT. Full variable domain (missing parts from reference TRBV30 and TRBJ1-1): SQTIHQWPATLVQPVGSPLSLECTVEGTSNPNLYWYRQAAGRGLQLLFYSVGIGQISSEVPQNLSASRPQDRQFILSSKKLLLSDSGFYLCAWNRGTEAFFGQGTRLTVV.

This clonotype has ten or more counts. The chain couples TRBV12-3 or TRBV12-4 to TRBJ1-5; TRBD1 matches 7 bases. This CDR3 comprises 13 residues. The trim removed 7 bases at V and 4 bases at J, leaving 4 bases unmatched. The CDR3 coding sequence is TGTGCCAGCAAGACGACAGGGAATCAGCCCCAGCATTTT. Amino acids: CASKTTGNQPQHF.

The chain employs TRBV7-2 and TRBJ1-1; D gene uncertain. The CDR3 length is 15 residues. Trimming left V 1 base short and J 0 bases short, with 9 bases between. Germline CDR1 is SGHTA and CDR2 is FQGNSA. The CDR3, as DNA: TGTGCCAGCAGCTTAGTACCAAATATGAACACTGAAGCTTTCTTT. This sequence encodes CASSLVPNMNTEAFF.

The gene calls are TRBV3-1 and TRBJ1-1, with D unclear. CDR1 is LGHDT, CDR2 YNNKEL, per germline (reference sequence). CDR3 size: 13 residues. Trimming left V 1 base short and J 7 bases short, with 10 bases between. The CDR3 DNA follows: TGTGCCAGCAGCCAAGGAAGTGGAATTGAAGCTTTCTTT. The encoded protein is CASSQGSGIEAFF.

This clonotype was found once. The V call is TRBV29-1, the J call TRBJ2-7; D is perhaps TRBD1 or TRBD2 (5 bases each). Germline V CDR1 and CDR2: SQVTM, ANQGSEA. This CDR3 comprises 13 residues. V was trimmed by 4 bases and J by 3 bases, leaving 13 bases between them. The CDR3 DNA reads TGCAGCGTTGGGGGACCGGACAACTACGAGCAGTACTTC. It translates to CSVGGPDNYEQYF.

The sample holds many counts of this clonotype. J is TRBJ2-3 and V is TRBV20-1; tentatively, D is TRBD2 (5 bases). This CDR3 is built from 13 residues. V was shortened by 2 bases and J by 5 bases, with 11 bases between the two germline ends. Germline CDR1 DFQATT, CDR2 SNEGSKA (reference sequence). The CDR3: CSARSGAVDTQYF. For the CDR3, the DNA is TGCAGTGCTAGAAGCGGAGCAGTAGATACGCAGTATTTT.

This rearrangement joins TRBV19 to TRBJ1-2, with D unresolved. This CDR3 has 12 residues. Germline CDR1 and CDR2: LNHDA and SQIVND (reference sequence). The V gene lost 4 bases and the J gene lost 8 bases, with 11 bases spanning the gap. CDR3 bases: TGTGCCAGTAGTACCCCGGAGTGGGGCTACACCTTC. Encoded protein: CASSTPEWGYTF.

This clonotype was picked up a small number of times. This rearrangement joins TRBV9 to TRBJ2-7, with 8 bases that match TRBD2. V was clipped by 0 bases and J by 6 bases; unmatched bases: 2. The CDR3 runs 13 residues. Germline CDR1 reads SGDLS; CDR2 reads YYNGEE. The CDR3, as DNA: TGTGCCAGCAGCGTAGCTCTAGCGGGCGAGCAGTACTTC. Its translation is CASSVALAGEQYF.

Sample share makes this clonotype medium-sized. The rearrangement joins TRBV9 to TRBJ2-6; TRBD1 matches 12 bases. The germline V gene has CDR1 SGDLS and CDR2 YYNGEE. The CDR3 is 19 residues long. The V and J ends lost 3 bases and 1 base, in that order; junction bases with no gene match: 8. CDR3 in DNA: TGTGCCAGCAGCGCGACGCCGGGACAGGGGGCTTCTGGGGCCAACGTCCTGACTTTC. Encoded protein: CASSATPGQGASGANVLTF.

The table lists this clonotype with many counts. The CDR3 DNA is TGTGCCAGTAGTCGCCTTTCGGGGAGCAATGAGCAGTTCTTC. Its translation is CASSRLSGSNEQFF. The chain combines TRBV19 with TRBJ2-1; the D gene is possibly TRBD2 (5 bases). The length of the CDR3 is 14 residues. Trimming left V 5 bases short and J 6 bases short, with 14 bases between. Germline lookup yields CDR1 LNHDA and CDR2 SQIVND (reference sequence).

This clonotype appeared a few times. This chain connects TRBV4-3 to TRBJ2-7; TRBD1 aligns across 7 bases. Germline V CDR1 and CDR2: LGHNA, YSLEER. After removal of 0 bases from V and 2 bases from J, the junction contained 4 bases not matched to a gene. The CDR3 consists of 15 residues. The CDR3 coding sequence is TGCGCCAGCAGCCAAGAACGACAGGGCACCTACGAGCAGTACTTC. Its translation: CASSQERQGTYEQYF.

This clonotype was seen a few times. This chain links TRBV5-6 with TRBJ2-2, with D tentatively TRBD2 (5 bases). The CDR3 runs to 16 residues. Germline CDR1 SGHDT, CDR2 YYEEEE. V was clipped by 4 bases and J by 0 bases, with 13 bases between them. The DNA of the CDR3 is TGTGCCAGCAGCAAACTAGAACTCGCGAACACCGGGGAGCTGTTTTTT. Residues: CASSKLELANTGELFF.

This clonotype was observed a handful of times. The chain joins TRBV4-2 to TRBJ1-1, with 7 bases fitting TRBD1. Germline CDR1 is LGHNA and CDR2 is YNFKEQ. The CDR3 totals 17 residues. With V trimmed by 4 bases and J by 0 bases, 11 bases remained unmatched. Here the CDR3 reads CASSPGSSGGLNTEAFF. Written as DNA, the CDR3 is TGTGCCAGCAGCCCCGGAAGTTCAGGGGGGCTGAACACTGAAGCTTTCTTT.

The table lists this clonotype with a few counts. The chain uses TRBV6-5 and TRBJ1-1; 8 nucleotides agree with TRBD1. Germline V gene lookup returns CDR1 MNHEY and CDR2 SVGAGI. Trimming removed 5 bases from V and 2 bases from J; junction bases left unmatched: 7. CDR3 length equals 15 residues. In DNA, the CDR3 is TGTGCCAGCAGTGCCCGGGGACAGGCCAACACTGAAGCTTTCTTT. Protein sequence: CASSARGQANTEAFF.

V gene TRBV15 combines with J gene TRBJ2-3, with a tentative D call TRBD2 (6 bases). CDR1 and CDR2 (germline): LNHNV, YYDKDF (reference sequence). This CDR3 has 14 amino acids. The germline V and J ends were trimmed by 0 bases and 4 bases, with 8 bases remaining between them. For the CDR3, the DNA is TGTGCCACCAGCAGAGATACGGGGGCAGATACGCAGTATTTT. Protein: CATSRDTGADTQYF.

Judged by abundance, this clonotype is medium-sized. The rearrangement joins TRBV29-1 to TRBJ2-7; no definite D call. The V end was cut by 8 bases, the J end by 2 bases, with 22 bases between. The CDR3 spans 15 residues. The germline CDR1 and CDR2 sequences are SQVTM and ANQGSEA. CDR3 residues: CSPSPSFPLTYEQYF. CDR3 DNA sequence: TGCAGCCCGTCGCCATCGTTCCCGCTTACCTACGAGCAGTACTTC.

This clonotype was seen a few times. Here the CDR3 reads CASSRDPAEQYF. Written as DNA, the CDR3 is TGTGCCAGCAGCCGAGACCCAGCCGAGCAGTACTTC. The chain is built from TRBV5-8 and TRBJ2-7; D gene ambiguous. The V gene lost 4 bases and the J gene lost 6 bases, with 11 bases spanning the gap. The CDR3 runs to 12 residues. The germline CDR1 and CDR2 sequences are SGHTS and YDEGEE.

This clonotype was recorded a few times. This sequence joins TRBV15 and TRBJ2-3; weak D call: TRBD2 (5 bases). CDR1 and CDR2 from the germline V gene are LNHNV and YYDKDF (reference sequence). CDR3 length: 17 amino acids. V lost 5 bases and J 2 bases, leaving 20 bases between the germline ends. The CDR3 here is CATSPLGDSIFTDTQYF. The CDR3 DNA follows: TGTGCCACCAGCCCCCTGGGAGATAGTATTTTCACAGATACGCAGTATTTT.

J is TRBJ2-5 and V is TRBV11-2, with D uncertain. V was shortened by 1 base and J by 14 bases, with 14 bases between the two germline ends. Germline-derived CDR1 and CDR2 are SGHAT and FQNNGV. The CDR3 length is 12 residues. The CDR3 DNA follows: TGTGCCAGCAGCTTAGTAGGCGGAGTGGATTACTTC. Amino acids: CASSLVGGVDYF.

There are many counts of this clonotype. The rearrangement uses TRBV19 and TRBJ1-5; TRBD1 matches 8 bases. Germline trimming cut 3 bases from V and 5 bases from J; bases unmatched to any gene: 9. The CDR3 runs 16 residues. Germline V gene sequence: CDR1 LNHDA, CDR2 SQIVND (reference sequence). CDR3 DNA: TGTGCCAGTAGTATCGACAGGGGTTGGGATGATCAGCCCCAGCATTTT. The encoded protein is CASSIDRGWDDQPQHF. The whole variable domain, remainder taken from reference TRBV19 and TRBJ1-5, is DGGITQSPKYLFRKEGQNVTLSCEQNLNHDAMYWYRQDPGQGLRLIYYSQIVNDFQKGDIAEGYSVSREKKESFPLTVTSAQKNPTAFYLCASSIDRGWDDQPQHFGDGTRLSIL.

This clonotype showed up just a few times. This chain uses TRBV7-9 with TRBJ1-2; TRBD1 is a possible D gene (6 bases). From germline, CDR1 is SEHNR and CDR2 FQNEAQ (reference sequence). Trimming took off 3 bases at V and 6 bases at J, with 8 bases between the two ends. CDR3 length: 12 amino acids. Here the CDR3 reads CASSFTGNGYTF. The CDR3 DNA reads as TGTGCCAGCAGCTTTACAGGGAATGGCTACACCTTC.

This chain joins TRBV4-1 and TRBJ1-2; D remains unclear. The ends were cut back, 1 base at V and 1 base at J, with 25 bases in the middle. CDR1 is MGHRA and CDR2 is YSYEKL in the germline V gene. There are 20 residues in the CDR3. As DNA, the CDR3 is TGCGCCAGCAGCCAAGCGTTATCCTACCCTCTACCGAGATTTAACTATGGCTACACCTTC. This encodes CASSQALSYPLPRFNYGYTF.